This entry describes one T cell receptor beta chain. From germline, CDR1 is LGHNA and CDR2 YSLEER. This CDR3 has 17 residues. Trimming took 3 bases from V and 2 from J; bases not matched to a gene: 9. The sample originates from a study of blood T cell repertoires in COVID-19. Study details: Whether acute or convalescent, the COVID-19 samples came from the United States, Italy and Spain. Sources were T cells, B-cell-depleted T cells, or PBMCs; the material itself was cDNA or gDNA.

In the source study's methods: Amplifying reference gene primers gave estimates of nucleated cell counts. The protocol was immunoSEQ multiplex PCR, while the TCRdb copy is restricted to in-frame clones and leaves out a portion. V and J calls and clone size come straight from that table; D and trimming were deduced from the DNA. The data contain roughly 88,000 clones, about two thirds of them singletons. The receptor comes from a woman between 55 and 75 years old in a cohort sampled during active or convalescent COVID-19. This chain links TRBV4-3 with TRBJ1-3, with 8 bases matching TRBD1. Material: peripheral blood. The CDR3 loop reads CASSQNPGQGAGNTIYF. DNA for the CDR3: TGCGCCAGCAGCCAGAACCCCGGACAGGGCGCTGGAAACACCATATATTTT.